A selection of T cell receptor beta chains follows, all from one sample in a study of patients and donors after allogeneic stem cell transplantation. TCRdb used MiXCR to reprocess the RT-PCR reads, holding one entry per CDR3 protein. The sample records about a million distinct CDR3 sequences, under 20% being singletons. The sequenced sample was blood, either unsorted or a sorted T cell fraction (not recorded which). The source is a human donor who was either an allogeneic HSCT recipient or a stem cell or donor lymphocyte infusion donor (not recorded which). It is not recorded whose cells these are; they may come from a transplant donor. Each CDR3 is given with its conserved first and last residue. Fields, in order: V gene, J gene, D gene, CDR3 protein. The D gene is left open where the match is weak.

V gene: TRBV4-1
J gene: TRBJ2-7
D gene: NA
CDR3 protein: CASSQWGGGASYEQYF

V gene: TRBV27
J gene: TRBJ1-2
D gene: TRBD1
CDR3 protein: CASSFFRDRVFGYTF

V gene: TRBV5-1
J gene: TRBJ2-2
D gene: NA
CDR3 protein: CASSLPGQNTGELFF

V gene: TRBV5-6
J gene: TRBJ2-2
D gene: NA
CDR3 protein: CASSWGANTGELFF

V gene: TRBV14
J gene: TRBJ2-5
D gene: NA
CDR3 protein: CASSQVKGETQYF

V gene: TRBV20-1
J gene: TRBJ1-4
D gene: TRBD1
CDR3 protein: CGGGQGSEKLFF

V gene: TRBV5-8
J gene: TRBJ2-3
D gene: NA
CDR3 protein: CASSFFHSRADTQYF

V gene: TRBV10-3
J gene: TRBJ2-7
D gene: NA
CDR3 protein: CAISVSSPTPDEQYF

V gene: TRBV5-1
J gene: TRBJ2-5
D gene: NA
CDR3 protein: CASSSPPGTRNFQETQYF

V gene: TRBV11-2
J gene: TRBJ2-7
D gene: NA
CDR3 protein: CASSLAVHGSRYF

V gene: TRBV4-3
J gene: TRBJ1-3
D gene: NA
CDR3 protein: CASSQAAGNTIYF

V gene: TRBV7-9
J gene: TRBJ2-7
D gene: NA
CDR3 protein: CASSLGGAAIRYEQYF

V gene: TRBV12-3/TRBV12-4
J gene: TRBJ2-2
D gene: TRBD1
CDR3 protein: CATPGQGSTGELFF

V gene: TRBV6-1
J gene: TRBJ1-5
D gene: NA
CDR3 protein: CASSPVAVSNQPQHF

V gene: TRBV11-2
J gene: TRBJ2-2
D gene: NA
CDR3 protein: CASSLGARPTGELFF

V gene: TRBV7-2
J gene: TRBJ2-7
D gene: TRBD2
CDR3 protein: CASSFPRGDEQYF

V gene: TRBV28
J gene: TRBJ1-4
D gene: TRBD1
CDR3 protein: CASSALPGTGAGYEKLFF

V gene: TRBV6-1
J gene: TRBJ2-1
D gene: TRBD1
CDR3 protein: CASRQGNYNEQFF

V gene: TRBV5-1
J gene: TRBJ2-1
D gene: NA
CDR3 protein: CASSLEAHRRYNEQFF

V gene: TRBV12-3/TRBV12-4
J gene: TRBJ2-7
D gene: TRBD2
CDR3 protein: CASSPGLAIHEQYF

V gene: TRBV12-3/TRBV12-4
J gene: TRBJ1-6
D gene: NA
CDR3 protein: CASRYRVRDSPLHF

V gene: TRBV12-3/TRBV12-4
J gene: TRBJ1-2
D gene: TRBD1
CDR3 protein: CASSLMTGQIYGYTF

V gene: TRBV2
J gene: TRBJ2-7
D gene: NA
CDR3 protein: CASSGVGGSAQYF

V gene: TRBV7-2
J gene: TRBJ2-1
D gene: NA
CDR3 protein: CASSSSGLLNEQFF

V gene: TRBV12-3/TRBV12-4
J gene: TRBJ1-5
D gene: TRBD1
CDR3 protein: CASRLGQYSNQPQHF

V gene: TRBV2
J gene: TRBJ1-1
D gene: NA
CDR3 protein: CASITQGFGTEAFF

V gene: TRBV4-2
J gene: TRBJ2-5
D gene: NA
CDR3 protein: CASSQFTSETQYF